This T cell receptor beta chain was captured by sequencing in a study of beta chain features in type 1 diabetes. This clone was seen a handful of times. The investigators reverse transcribed all of the isolated RNA, so they sequenced expressed TCRB transcripts. Sequenced by immunoSEQ multiplex PCR; TCRdb stores in-frame clones only, minus some. The repertoire includes 600,000 to 650,000 clones, roughly a sixth of them detected once, and 0.09% to 0.095% sits in the top ten. This CDR3 contains 17 residues. After removal of 7 bases from V and 0 bases from J, the junction contained 14 bases not matched to a gene. Germline loops: CDR1 LNHNV, CDR2 YYDKDF (reference sequence).

Sequenced input: naive CD4+ T cells from blood. The chain uses TRBV15 and TRBJ1-2; 7 nucleotides agree with TRBD1. The TCR originated in a man younger than 30 in good health. As DNA, the CDR3 is TGTGCCACCACCCCAGGGGGGGGCAGGTCGGCTAACTATGGCTACACCTTC. Amino acid sequence: CATTPGGGRSANYGYTF.